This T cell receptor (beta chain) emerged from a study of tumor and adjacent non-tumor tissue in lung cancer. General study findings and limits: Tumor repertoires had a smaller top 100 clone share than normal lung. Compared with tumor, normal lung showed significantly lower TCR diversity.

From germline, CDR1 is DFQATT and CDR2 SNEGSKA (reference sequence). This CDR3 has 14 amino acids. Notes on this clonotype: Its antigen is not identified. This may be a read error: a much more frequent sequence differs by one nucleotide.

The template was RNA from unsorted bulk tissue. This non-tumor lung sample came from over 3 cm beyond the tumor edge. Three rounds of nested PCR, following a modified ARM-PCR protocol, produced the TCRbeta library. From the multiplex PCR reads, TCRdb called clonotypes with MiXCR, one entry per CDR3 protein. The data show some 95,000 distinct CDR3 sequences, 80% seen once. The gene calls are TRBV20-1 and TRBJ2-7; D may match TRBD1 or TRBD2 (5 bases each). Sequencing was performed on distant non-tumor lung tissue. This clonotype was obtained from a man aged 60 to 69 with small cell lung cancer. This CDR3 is CSTRDQSLGHEQYF. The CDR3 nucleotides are TGCAGTACTAGAGATCAGAGCCTGGGGCACGAGCAGTACTTC.